One sample yielded the 21 T cell receptor beta chains listed below, sequenced in a study of cytomegalovirus exposure and HLA in healthy donors. This PCR relied on a set of 60 Vbeta primers and 13 Jbeta primers. Some clones are missing from TCRdb's copy, which holds only in-frame ones; the method was immunoSEQ multiplex PCR. The table records about 250,000 clones, about four fifths of them present only once. The specimen was PBMCs. The receptors stem from a girl aged 2 to 9 in good health and CMV-seronegative.

As DNA, the CDR3 is TGTGCCAGTAGTGACAGGGTACGCAATCAGCCCCAGCATTTT. This gives the protein CASSDRVRNQPQHF. The rearrangement uses TRBV19 and TRBJ1-5; TRBD1 aligns across 7 bases. The V and J ends lost 5 bases and 2 bases, in that order; junction bases with no gene match: 3. CDR3 length: 14 amino acids. Looked up from germline, CDR1 is LNHDA and CDR2 is SQIVND (reference sequence). The entire variable domain, with the rest obtained from reference TRBV19 and TRBJ1-5, is as follows: DGGITQSPKYLFRKEGQNVTLSCEQNLNHDAMYWYRQDPGQGLRLIYYSQIVNDFQKGDIAEGYSVSREKKESFPLTVTSAQKNPTAFYLCASSDRVRNQPQHFGDGTRLSIL.

The chain is built from TRBV28 and TRBJ2-7, with D unresolved. CDR1 and CDR2 (germline): MDHEN, SYDVKM. Between the trimmed V and J ends, which lost 5 bases and 1 base, there was a span of 12 bases. The CDR3 is 14 residues long. The CDR3: CASSPNLQSYEQYF. The CDR3 DNA follows: TGTGCCAGCAGTCCGAACCTACAGTCCTACGAGCAGTACTTC.

This clone was seen only once. The chain recombines TRBV5-5 with TRBJ1-1; D might be TRBD1 (5 bases). Trimming left V 4 bases short and J 4 bases short, with 14 bases between. Germline CDR1 and CDR2: SGHKS and YYEKEE (reference sequence). This CDR3 has 14 residues. Written as DNA, the CDR3 is TGTGCCAGCAGCGGGCGACAGCTGAGCACTGAAGCTTTCTTT. Protein product: CASSGRQLSTEAFF.

The chain couples TRBV9 to TRBJ2-7; D perhaps matches TRBD2 (7 bases). V was clipped by 4 bases and J by 2 bases, with 19 bases between them. The CDR3 has 16 amino acids. Germline V gene lookup returns CDR1 SGDLS and CDR2 YYNGEE. The CDR3 sequence is CASSPPGARGTYEQYF. CDR3 DNA sequence: TGTGCCAGCAGCCCCCCGGGGGCGCGGGGGACCTACGAGCAGTACTTC.

The gene calls are TRBV10-3 and TRBJ2-5; tentative D call: TRBD2 (7 bases). The germline V gene encodes CDR1 ENHRY and CDR2 SYGVKD. The V and J ends lost 2 bases and 4 bases respectively, with 14 bases between them. This CDR3 spans 15 amino acids. The CDR3 DNA is TGTGCCATCAGTGAGGTCGTTGCGGGGGCAGAGACCCAGTACTTC. Translated: CAISEVVAGAETQYF.

The chain joins TRBV7-8 to TRBJ2-7; 7 nucleotides match TRBD1. Trimming at V came to 4 bases and at J to 3 bases, leaving 6 bases not matched to a gene. This CDR3 comprises 14 residues. The germline V gene has CDR1 SGHVS and CDR2 FQNEAQ. The CDR3 DNA follows: TGTGCCAGCAGCTCTCCGGGACAGTTCTACGAGCAGTACTTC. Its translation is CASSSPGQFYEQYF.

The V call is TRBV27, the J call TRBJ2-7; 15 nucleotides match TRBD2. The trim removed 5 bases at V and 4 bases at J, leaving 12 bases unmatched. This CDR3 spans 18 amino acids. The germline V gene has CDR1 MNHEY and CDR2 SMNVEV (reference sequence). The CDR3 DNA sequence: TGTGCCAGCAGTCCCAACCTGTCCGGGACTAGCGGGGGGTACGAGCAGTACTTC. As protein: CASSPNLSGTSGGYEQYF.

This clone turned up a few times. The chain is built from TRBV7-9 and TRBJ2-7, with a weak D call TRBD2 (6 bases). V dropped 3 bases and J dropped 0 bases, with 18 bases sitting between them. Germline CDR1 reads SEHNR; CDR2 reads FQNEAQ (reference sequence). CDR3 size: 17 residues. The CDR3 here is CASSLSSGSRSSYEQYF. DNA of the CDR3: TGTGCCAGCAGCTTGAGCAGCGGGTCTAGGAGCTCCTACGAGCAGTACTTC.

The V gene is TRBV6-1, the J gene TRBJ2-7; no reliable D call. This CDR3 is built from 13 residues. Trimming took 2 bases from V and 0 from J, leaving 5 bases between them. The germline V gene encodes CDR1 MNHNS and CDR2 SASEGT. The CDR3: CASSETVSYEQYF. CDR3 nucleotide sequence: TGTGCCAGCAGTGAAACAGTCTCCTACGAGCAGTACTTC.

The chain joins TRBV12-5 to TRBJ2-1; a possible D gene is TRBD1 (6 bases). The V and J ends lost 4 bases and 13 bases respectively, with 11 bases between them. This CDR3 region has 11 residues. Germline V gene lookup returns CDR1 LGHNT and CDR2 FRNRAP. The chain's CDR3 is CASGWDINQFF. CDR3 DNA sequence: TGTGCTAGTGGTTGGGACATAAACCAGTTCTTC.

CDR3 nucleotide sequence: TGTGCCAGCAGTGCGGCGGGACAGGGGGCCTACGAGCAGTACTTC. It yields the protein CASSAAGQGAYEQYF. The chain combines TRBV27 with TRBJ2-7; 11 bases map to TRBD1. V lost 5 bases to trimming and J lost 2 bases; unmatched junction nucleotides: 5. The CDR3 runs to 15 residues. In germline, CDR1 is MNHEY, CDR2 SMNVEV (reference sequence).

This clone has a single count. The chain has TRBV6-7 and TRBJ2-5, with 7 positions matching TRBD1. TRBJ2-7 matches the DNA end more closely, so the J call is doubtful. TRBV6-7 belongs to the ORF category, with a function that is uncertain. The CDR3 is 14 amino acids. The DNA for the CDR3 is TGTGCCAGCAGAACCCGACAGGGAGCCTACGAGCAGTACTTC. Protein sequence: CASRTRQGAYEQYF.

J is TRBJ2-7 and V is TRBV27; 10 bases are a match to TRBD1. The V segment lost 5 bases and the J segment 1 base; nucleotides outside the gene matches: 11. This CDR3 has 17 amino acids. Looked up from germline, CDR1 is MNHEY and CDR2 is SMNVEV (reference sequence). CDR3 bases: TGTGCCAGCAGTCCGGCCACTCCGGGACAGGGGTCCTACGAGCAGTACTTC. This encodes CASSPATPGQGSYEQYF.

The chain has TRBV10-3 and TRBJ1-5; 7 nucleotides align to TRBD1. CDR1 and CDR2 from the germline V gene are ENHRY and SYGVKD. Unmatched junction bases numbered 6, after V lost 8 bases and J lost 5 bases. The CDR3 contains 13 residues. The CDR3 DNA reads as TGTGCCATCCAGGCCGGGACAGATCAGCCCCAGCATTTT. As protein: CAIQAGTDQPQHF.

J is TRBJ2-7 and V is TRBV6-5; 7 bases are a match to TRBD1. This CDR3 has 11 amino acids. The ends lost 6 bases at V and 4 bases at J; junction bases unmatched: 0. Per the germline V gene, CDR1 is MNHEY and CDR2 is SVGAGI. For the CDR3, the DNA is TGTGCCAGCAGGACAGGGTACGAGCAGTACTTC. Protein: CASRTGYEQYF.

There are a few counts of this clone. The chain couples TRBV15 to TRBJ2-3; D may be TRBD1 (6 bases). The V and J ends lost 3 bases and 4 bases respectively, with 14 bases between them. The germline CDR1 and CDR2 sequences are LNHNV and YYDKDF (reference sequence). This CDR3 comprises 15 residues. Here the CDR3 reads CATSSGVGGPDTQYF. CDR3 nucleotides: TGTGCCACCAGCAGTGGGGTAGGGGGTCCAGATACGCAGTATTTT.

J is TRBJ2-7 and V is TRBV4-2; possibly TRBD1 for D (6 bases). V lost 0 bases, J lost 4 bases, and 13 bases lay in between. This CDR3 is built from 15 residues. Germline CDR1 is LGHNA and CDR2 is YNFKEQ. As DNA, the CDR3 is TGTGCCAGCAGCCAAGATTCAACAGGGTTTTACGAGCAGTACTTC. This translates into CASSQDSTGFYEQYF.

V and J are TRBV5-5 and TRBJ2-7; D may be TRBD1 (6 bases). The CDR3 extends over 15 amino acids. Between the trimmed V and J ends, which lost 1 base and 2 bases, there was a span of 13 bases. In germline, CDR1 is SGHKS, CDR2 YYEKEE (reference sequence). The CDR3 region is CASSLTGQNPYEQYF. The CDR3 DNA follows: TGTGCCAGCAGCTTGACAGGACAGAACCCCTACGAGCAGTACTTC.

This clone was recorded once. The CDR3 nucleotides are TGTGCCAGCAGCTTAGATGCGGCGCCGCAGCATTTT. Encoded protein: CASSLDAAPQHF. This chain links TRBV7-2 with TRBJ1-5, with no clear D. The CDR3 contains 12 residues. Trimming removed 1 base at V and 13 bases at J, with 11 bases between. CDR1 SGHTA and CDR2 FQGNSA come from the germline V gene.

This chain links TRBV7-3 with TRBJ1-2, with TRBD1 identical over 7 bases. CDR3 length: 15 residues. V lost 4 bases and J lost 6; bases outside the gene matches: 11. The germline gives CDR1 SGHTA, CDR2 FQGTGA. In DNA form, the CDR3 reads TGTGCCAGCAGCTCAACAGGGGATGACCCCAATGGCTACACCTTC. This translates into CASSSTGDDPNGYTF.

The chain employs TRBV7-3 and TRBJ2-3; 9 bases line up with TRBD2. The junction had 13 bases not matched to a gene; V was cut back by 1 base and J by 5 bases. Germline CDR1 is SGHTA and CDR2 is FQGTGA. The CDR3 consists of 18 residues. The CDR3 nucleotides are TGTGCCAGCAGCTTAAGCTTGTCGCGGGGGGGCCGGGAAGATACGCAGTATTTT. Residues: CASSLSLSRGGREDTQYF.